Ten or more counts support the clone carrying this T cell receptor (beta chain). The record originates from a study of blood T cells in healthy people across ages. Study as a whole: In model experiments, template switching was able to capture about one barcoded beta molecule for every two T cells that were present.

This CDR3 spans 12 amino acids. Trimming cost V 5 bases and J 6 bases, with 9 bases left between them. Every donor provided 9.5 to 10 milliliters of peripheral blood. The use of a sample-barcoded 5' primer and a J-beta primer mix characterized a second PCR of about 7 to 12 cycles. TCRdb passed the 5' RACE reads through MiXCR, listing each CDR3 protein once. The sample holds hundreds of thousands of distinct CDR3 sequences, 55% to 75% seen once. The chain carries TRBV12-3 or TRBV12-4 and TRBJ2-3; D remains unclear. The origin of this receptor is a man between 25 and 39 years old in good health. Sequenced sample: blood. CDR3 protein: CASSPVGDTQYF. In DNA form, the CDR3 reads TGTGCCAGCAGTCCCGTCGGGGATACGCAGTATTTT.